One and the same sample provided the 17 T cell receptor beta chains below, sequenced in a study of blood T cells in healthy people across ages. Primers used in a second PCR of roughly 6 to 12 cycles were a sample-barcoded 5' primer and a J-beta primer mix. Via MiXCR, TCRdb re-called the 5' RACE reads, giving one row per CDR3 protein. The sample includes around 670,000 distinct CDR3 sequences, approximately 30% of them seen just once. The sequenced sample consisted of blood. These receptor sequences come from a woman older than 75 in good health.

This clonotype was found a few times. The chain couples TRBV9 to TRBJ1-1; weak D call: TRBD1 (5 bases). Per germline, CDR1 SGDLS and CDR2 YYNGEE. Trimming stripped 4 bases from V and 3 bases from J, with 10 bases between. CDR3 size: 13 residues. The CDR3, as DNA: TGTGCCAGCAGCACAAAGACAGACACTGAAGCTTTCTTT. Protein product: CASSTKTDTEAFF.

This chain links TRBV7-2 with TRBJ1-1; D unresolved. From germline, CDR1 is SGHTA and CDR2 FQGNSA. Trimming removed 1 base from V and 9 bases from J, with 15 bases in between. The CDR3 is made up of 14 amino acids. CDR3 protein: CASSLGRGSSQAFF. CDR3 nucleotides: TGTGCCAGCAGCTTAGGCCGAGGCTCCAGTCAAGCTTTCTTT.

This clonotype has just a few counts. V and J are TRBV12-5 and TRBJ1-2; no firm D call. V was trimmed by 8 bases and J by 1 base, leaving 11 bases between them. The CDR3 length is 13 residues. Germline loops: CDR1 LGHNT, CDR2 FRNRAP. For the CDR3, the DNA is TGTGCTAGTAAGGGAGGGAGTAACTATGGCTACACCTTC. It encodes CASKGGSNYGYTF.

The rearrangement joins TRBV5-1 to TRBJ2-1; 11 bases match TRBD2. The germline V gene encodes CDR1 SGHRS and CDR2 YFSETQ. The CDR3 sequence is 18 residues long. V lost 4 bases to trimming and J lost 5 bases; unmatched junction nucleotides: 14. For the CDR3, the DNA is TGCGCCAGCAGCCCCCCAAAGCCGGGACTAGCGGAAAACAATGAGCAGTTCTTC. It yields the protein CASSPPKPGLAENNEQFF.

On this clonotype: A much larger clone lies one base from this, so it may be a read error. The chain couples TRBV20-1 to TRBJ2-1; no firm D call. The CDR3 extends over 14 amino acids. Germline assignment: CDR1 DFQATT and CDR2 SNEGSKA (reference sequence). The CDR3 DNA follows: TGCGGTGCTAGAACGAGACTCTCCTACAATGAGCAGTTCTTC. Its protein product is CGARTRLSYNEQFF.

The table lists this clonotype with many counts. This chain's CDR3 is CASSFSPLENYGYTF. The CDR3 DNA sequence: TGCGCCAGCAGCTTCTCTCCTTTAGAGAACTATGGCTACACCTTC. The rearrangement links TRBV5-1 to TRBJ1-2; no clear D gene. Trimming cost V 2 bases and J 2 bases, with 13 bases left between them. Germline assignment: CDR1 SGHRS and CDR2 YFSETQ. The CDR3 spans 15 residues.

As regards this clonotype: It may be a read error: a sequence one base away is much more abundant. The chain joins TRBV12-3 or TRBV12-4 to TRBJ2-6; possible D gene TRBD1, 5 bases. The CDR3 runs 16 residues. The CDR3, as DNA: TGTGCCAGCAGTCTTATTAGGGCCTCTGGGGCCAACGTCCGGACTTTC. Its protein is CASSLIRASGANVRTF.

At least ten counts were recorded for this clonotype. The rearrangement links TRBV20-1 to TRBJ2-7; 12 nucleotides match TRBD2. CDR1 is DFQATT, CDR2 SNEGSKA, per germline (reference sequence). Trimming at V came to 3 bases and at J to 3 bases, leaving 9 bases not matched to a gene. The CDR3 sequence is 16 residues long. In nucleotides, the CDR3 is TGCAGTGCTAGTCCTAGCGGGGGGGCGTTCAACTACGAGCAGTACTTC. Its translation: CSASPSGGAFNYEQYF.

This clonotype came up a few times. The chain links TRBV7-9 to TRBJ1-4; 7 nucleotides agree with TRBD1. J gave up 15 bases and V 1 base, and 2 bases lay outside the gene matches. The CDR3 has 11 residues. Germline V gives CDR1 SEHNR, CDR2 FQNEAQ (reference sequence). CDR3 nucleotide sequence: TGTGCCAGCAGCTTAGGACAGGGAGTGTTTTTT. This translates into CASSLGQGVFF.

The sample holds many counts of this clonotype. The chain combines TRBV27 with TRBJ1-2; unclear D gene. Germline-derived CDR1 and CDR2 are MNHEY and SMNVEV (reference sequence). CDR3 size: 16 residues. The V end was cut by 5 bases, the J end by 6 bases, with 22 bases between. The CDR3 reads CASSPLSHEGTNGYTF. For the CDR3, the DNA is TGTGCCAGCAGTCCCTTGAGCCATGAGGGTACAAATGGCTACACCTTC.

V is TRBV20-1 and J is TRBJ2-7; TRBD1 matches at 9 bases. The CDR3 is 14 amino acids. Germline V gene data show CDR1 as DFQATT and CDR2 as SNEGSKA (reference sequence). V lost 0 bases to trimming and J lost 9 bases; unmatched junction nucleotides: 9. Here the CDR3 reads CSARDDGQGMWQYF. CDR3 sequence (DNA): TGCAGTGCTAGAGACGACGGACAGGGGATGTGGCAGTACTTC.

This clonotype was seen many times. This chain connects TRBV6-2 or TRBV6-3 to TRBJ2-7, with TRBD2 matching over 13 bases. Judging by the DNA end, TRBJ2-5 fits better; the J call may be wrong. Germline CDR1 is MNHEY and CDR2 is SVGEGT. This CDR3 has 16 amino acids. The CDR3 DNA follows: TGTGCCAGCAGTTACCGACTAGCGGGGGGACAGAAGACCCAGTACTTC. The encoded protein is CASSYRLAGGQKTQYF.

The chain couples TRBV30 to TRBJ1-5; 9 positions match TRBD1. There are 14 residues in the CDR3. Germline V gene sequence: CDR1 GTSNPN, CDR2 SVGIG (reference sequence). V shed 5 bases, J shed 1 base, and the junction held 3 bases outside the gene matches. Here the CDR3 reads CAWGQGLSNQPQHF. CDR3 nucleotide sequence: TGTGCCTGGGGACAGGGGTTAAGCAATCAGCCCCAGCATTTT.

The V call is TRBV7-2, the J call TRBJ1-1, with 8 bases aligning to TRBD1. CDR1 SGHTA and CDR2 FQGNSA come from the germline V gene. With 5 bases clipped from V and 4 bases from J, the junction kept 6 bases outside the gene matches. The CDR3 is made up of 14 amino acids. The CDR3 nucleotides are TGTGCCAGCAGCCTATGGACAGGGAGCACTGAAGCTTTCTTT. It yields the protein CASSLWTGSTEAFF. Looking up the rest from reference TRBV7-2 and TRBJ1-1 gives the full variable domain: GAGVSQSPSNKVTEKGKDVELRCDPISGHTALYWYRQSLGQGLEFLIYFQGNSAPDKSGLPSDRFSAERTGGSVSTLTIQRTQQEDSAVYLCASSLWTGSTEAFFGQGTRLTVV.

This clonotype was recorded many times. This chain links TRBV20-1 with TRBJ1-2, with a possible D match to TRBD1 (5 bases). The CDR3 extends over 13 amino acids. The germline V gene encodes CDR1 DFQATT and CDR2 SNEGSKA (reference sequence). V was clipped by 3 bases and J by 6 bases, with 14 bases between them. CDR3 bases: TGCAGTGCTAGGGTTCCAGGGTGGAATGGCTACACCTTC. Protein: CSARVPGWNGYTF.

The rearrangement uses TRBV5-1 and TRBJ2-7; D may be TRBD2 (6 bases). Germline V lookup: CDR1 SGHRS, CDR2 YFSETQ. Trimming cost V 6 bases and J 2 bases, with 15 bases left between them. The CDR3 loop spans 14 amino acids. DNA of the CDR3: TGCGCCAGCAAACTCAATAGCGGTCCCTACGAGCAGTACTTC. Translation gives CASKLNSGPYEQYF.

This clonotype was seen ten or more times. CDR3 in DNA: TGTGCCAGCAGTACAGGGGATGTTCGGCCCCAGCATTTT. It specifies CASSTGDVRPQHF. J is TRBJ1-5 and V is TRBV6-1, with TRBD1 matching 7 bases. The trim removed 5 bases at V and 9 bases at J, leaving 7 bases unmatched. The length of the CDR3 is 13 residues. From germline, CDR1 is MNHNS and CDR2 SASEGT.